This is a list of T cell receptor beta chains from one sample in a study of cytomegalovirus exposure and HLA in healthy donors. Repertoires were generated with immunoSEQ multiplex PCR, while TCRdb's copy carries only in-frame clones and drops some. The repertoire includes 170,000 or so clones, approximately 80% of them detected once, and under 0.8% sits in the top ten. The sequenced sample was PBMCs. Source of these receptors: a boy between 10 and 17 years old in good health and CMV-seronegative. CDR3s include the opening cysteine and the closing phenylalanine or tryptophan. D genes are given only for firm matches. Part of the rows lack a size; the others show once, few, many or a class for expanded clones.

.,TRBV5-3,TRBD1,15,TRBJ1-6,CARSPRDRSNSPLHF,TGTGCCAGAAGCCCGAGGGACAGGAGTAATTCACCCCTCCACTTT
.,TRBV19,.,12,TRBJ2-1,CASSIPGYEQFF,TGTGCCAGTAGTATCCCAGGCTATGAGCAGTTCTTC
.,TRBV29-1,.,13,TRBJ1-4,CSVEVGASEKLFF,TGCAGCGTTGAGGTGGGGGCGTCGGAAAAACTGTTTTTT
.,TRBV10-3,TRBD1,12,TRBJ1-2,CAISEQGEGYTF,TGTGCCATCAGTGAACAGGGGGAAGGCTACACCTTC
once,TRBV4-3,.,14,TRBJ2-7,CASSQDNRAYEQYF,TGCGCCAGCAGCCAAGATAACAGGGCCTACGAGCAGTACTTC
.,TRBV9,TRBD1,16,TRBJ2-2,CASSGGGQQSSGELFF,TGTGCCAGCAGCGGAGGGGGACAGCAATCGTCCGGGGAGCTGTTTTTT
.,TRBV7-9,TRBD1,15,TRBJ1-1,CASSLATGGGAEAFF,TGTGCCAGCAGCTTAGCGACAGGGGGAGGAGCTGAAGCTTTCTTT
.,TRBV7-3,.,15,TRBJ2-3,CASSLSGANTDTQYF,TGTGCCAGCAGCTTAAGCGGGGCCAACACAGATACGCAGTATTTT
.,TRBV7-9,.,12,TRBJ1-4,CASSSSNEKLFF,TGTGCCAGCAGCTCTTCTAATGAAAAACTGTTTTTT
.,TRBV14,.,16,TRBJ1-1,CASSQAGRHARTEAFF,TGTGCCAGCAGCCAAGCAGGGCGACACGCACGCACTGAAGCTTTCTTT
.,TRBV19,TRBD1,15,TRBJ1-1,CASSIDRGRDTEAFF,TGTGCCAGTAGTATAGACAGGGGGAGAGACACTGAAGCTTTCTTT
once,TRBV12-5,TRBD2,16,TRBJ2-3,CASGIPLAGGGNTQYF,TGTGCTAGTGGGATCCCCTTAGCGGGGGGGGGAAATACGCAGTATTTT
.,TRBV30,.,13,TRBJ1-2,CAWSVAPHRGYTF,TGTGCCTGGAGTGTAGCCCCCCACCGGGGCTACACCTTC
.,TRBV6-5,TRBD2,14,TRBJ2-1,CASRSSGSGDEQFF,TGTGCCAGCAGATCTAGCGGGAGTGGTGATGAGCAGTTCTTC
.,TRBV19,.,16,TRBJ1-5,CASSIAGKTEGRPQHF,TGTGCCAGTAGTATTGCGGGCAAGACCGAGGGTCGGCCCCAGCATTTT
once,TRBV27,TRBD1,14,TRBJ2-1,CASGKGASNNEQFF,TGTGCCAGCGGGAAGGGGGCATCGAACAATGAGCAGTTCTTC
.,TRBV27,TRBD1,13,TRBJ1-2,CASSAGQGSGYTF,TGTGCCAGCAGTGCCGGACAGGGCTCAGGCTACACCTTC
once,TRBV7-9,TRBD1,12,TRBJ2-7,CASSSTGGEQYF,TGTGCCAGCAGCTCTACAGGGGGCGAGCAGTACTTC
.,TRBV7-3,.,15,TRBJ2-1,CASSSAFTASLEQFF,TGTGCCAGCAGCTCTGCCTTCACTGCATCTCTTGAGCAGTTCTTC
.,TRBV5-1,TRBD1,14,TRBJ2-5,CASRSTGGAETQYF,TGCGCCAGCCGGTCGACAGGGGGAGCCGAGACCCAGTACTTC
.,TRBV29-1,TRBD1,13,TRBJ2-7,CSVGWQGESEQYF,TGCAGCGTTGGTTGGCAGGGGGAATCCGAGCAGTACTTC